Below are 18 T cell receptor beta chains sequenced from a single sample in a study of T cells after yellow fever vaccination. A single record per CDR3 protein comes from TCRdb applying MiXCR to the 5' RACE reads. The repertoire holds a few hundred thousand distinct CDR3 sequences, with roughly 8.6% as singletons. Specimen: PBMCs, collected approximately 47 days after the first yellow fever vaccination. These receptors were collected from a man aged 18-30 years who received the YFV17D yellow fever vaccine.

The genes are TRBV5-4 and TRBJ2-5, with D perhaps matching TRBD1 (6 bases). The V end was cut by 2 bases, the J end by 4 bases, with 12 bases between. This CDR3 has 14 amino acids. Looked up from germline, CDR1 is SGHNT and CDR2 is YYREEE (reference sequence). The CDR3 is CASSFGTTLETQYF. The CDR3, as DNA: TGTGCCAGCAGCTTCGGGACAACATTAGAGACCCAGTACTTC.

This clonotype has just a few counts. The V gene is TRBV6-1, the J gene TRBJ2-1; 8 bases align to TRBD1. In germline, CDR1 is MNHNS, CDR2 SASEGT. This CDR3 comprises 15 residues. Germline trimming cut 6 bases from V and 7 bases from J; bases unmatched to any gene: 11. DNA for the CDR3: TGTGCCAGCAGCTTGACAGGGGTTGGGAATAATGAGCAGTTCTTC. It encodes CASSLTGVGNNEQFF.

This clonotype was observed a few times. V usage is TRBV9 and J usage is TRBJ2-7, with 7 nucleotides matching TRBD1. The CDR3 is 15 amino acids. The ends lost 2 bases at V and 3 bases at J; junction bases unmatched: 8. Germline V gene data show CDR1 as SGDLS and CDR2 as YYNGEE. CDR3 amino acids: CASSVDDRVVYEQYF. CDR3 DNA: TGTGCCAGCAGCGTTGATGACAGGGTCGTCTACGAGCAGTACTTC.

V is TRBV27 and J is TRBJ1-2, with D possibly TRBD1 on 6 matching bases. Germline-derived CDR1 and CDR2 are MNHEY and SMNVEV (reference sequence). The length of the CDR3 is 14 residues. Trimming shortened V by 2 bases and J by 6 bases, and 13 bases separated the two germline ends. The CDR3 nucleotides read TGTGCCAGCAGTTTACAGGGGACTCCGGATGGCTACACCTTC. Its translation: CASSLQGTPDGYTF.

This clonotype was counted between two and nine times. V and J are TRBV5-1 and TRBJ1-1; TRBD1 aligns across 9 bases. CDR3 length: 17 amino acids. V trimming: 4 bases; J trimming: 0 bases; junction bases outside the gene matches: 10. Germline CDR1 is SGHRS and CDR2 is YFSETQ. CDR3 sequence reads: CASSLGPGTGMNTEAFF. The CDR3 bases are TGCGCCAGCAGCCTCGGTCCCGGGACAGGGATGAACACTGAAGCTTTCTTT.

This clonotype was observed a handful of times. The V call is TRBV29-1, the J call TRBJ2-7; TRBD1 or TRBD2 may be the D gene (6 bases each). CDR1 is SQVTM, CDR2 ANQGSEA, per germline. The CDR3 has 15 residues. The CDR3 region is CRGGHPGWDSYEQYV. In nucleotides, the CDR3 is TGCAGGGGGGGACACCCGGGTTGGGACTCCTACGAGCAGTACGTC.

This chain connects TRBV5-1 to TRBJ1-1; the D gene is possibly TRBD1 (5 bases). CDR3 length: 14 amino acids. V lost 3 bases and J lost 1, with 10 bases in between. Germline V gene lookup returns CDR1 SGHRS and CDR2 YFSETQ. Here the CDR3 DNA reads TGCGCCAGCAGCTGGGACGGTTGGAACACTGAAGCTTTCTTT. Translation gives CASSWDGWNTEAFF.

The chain is built from TRBV5-4 and TRBJ2-7, with 15 bases aligning to TRBD2. Unmatched junction bases numbered 8, after V lost 0 bases and J lost 7 bases. The CDR3 is made up of 17 amino acids. CDR1 is SGHNT, CDR2 YYREEE, per germline (reference sequence). CDR3 DNA: TGTGCCAGCAGCTTGGGAGGAGGACTAGCGGGGGGGAGAGAGCAGTACGTC. Protein sequence: CASSLGGGLAGGREQYV.

This clonotype occurred a few times. The chain couples TRBV3-1 to TRBJ2-1; 16 bases are shared with TRBD2. The V segment lost 2 bases and the J segment 4 bases; nucleotides outside the gene matches: 11. Germline-derived CDR1 and CDR2 are LGHDT and YNNKEL (reference sequence). The CDR3 consists of 20 residues. CDR3 in DNA: TGTGCCAGCAGCCAATACGGGACTAGCGGGGGGGCAAGCCCTTACAATGAGCAGTTCTTC. This codes for CASSQYGTSGGASPYNEQFF.

The table lists this clonotype with many counts. The chain uses TRBV6-5 and TRBJ1-5; D not resolved. The length of the CDR3 is 15 residues. Germline CDR1 and CDR2: MNHEY and SVGAGI. Trimming removed 2 bases from V and 8 bases from J, with 16 bases in between. As DNA, the CDR3 is TGTGCCAGCAGTTACGGGCCCCCTAGCCTCGAGCCCCAGCATTTT. Amino acid sequence: CASSYGPPSLEPQHF.

The chain employs TRBV7-2 and TRBJ1-2, with TRBD1 as a possible D gene (5 bases). The germline V gene has CDR1 SGHTA and CDR2 FQGNSA. The V end lost 5 bases, the J end lost 4 bases, and 14 bases lay between the germline ends. The CDR3 extends over 14 amino acids. The CDR3 spells CASSLSGTAYGYTF. The CDR3 DNA reads TGTGCCAGCAGCCTTTCCGGGACGGCCTATGGCTACACCTTC.

This clonotype has a handful of counts. The rearrangement links TRBV6-5 to TRBJ2-5; D ambiguous. V was pared by 4 bases and J by 2 bases, with 11 bases between. Germline CDR1 is MNHEY and CDR2 is SVGAGI. CDR3 length: 14 residues. CDR3 sequence: CASSLNGQQETQYF. Written as DNA, the CDR3 is TGTGCCAGCAGTTTGAACGGGCAACAAGAGACCCAGTACTTC.

This clonotype was seen more than once but under ten times. This chain links TRBV9 with TRBJ1-5, with 8 nucleotides matching TRBD1. This CDR3 contains 16 residues. The germline CDR1 and CDR2 sequences are SGDLS and YYNGEE. With V trimmed by 0 bases and J by 6 bases, 8 bases remained unmatched. CDR3 sequence: CASSVGAGGLGQPQHF. The CDR3, as DNA: TGTGCCAGCAGCGTAGGGGCAGGGGGCTTAGGTCAGCCCCAGCATTTT.

The rearrangement joins TRBV5-6 to TRBJ1-5; 8 bases line up with TRBD1. The V gene's germline CDR1 is SGHDT and CDR2 YYEEEE. J was trimmed by 0 bases and V by 3 bases; bases with no gene match: 8. The CDR3 is made up of 17 amino acids. This CDR3 reads CASSYRQGSNSNQPQHF. CDR3 nucleotides: TGTGCCAGCAGCTACAGACAGGGGAGTAATAGCAATCAGCCCCAGCATTTT.

This clonotype turned up a few times. The CDR3 spells CSARVLGYSNQPQHF. CDR3 in DNA: TGCAGTGCTAGAGTCTTGGGTTATAGCAATCAGCCCCAGCATTTT. The chain recombines TRBV20-1 with TRBJ1-5; D remains unclear. CDR1 is DFQATT, CDR2 SNEGSKA, per germline (reference sequence). V lost 1 base to trimming and J lost 0 bases, with 10 bases between them. This CDR3 region has 15 residues.

This clonotype was observed a few times. The V call is TRBV20-1, the J call TRBJ2-7; the match to TRBD2 covers 14 bases. V gave up 0 bases and J gave up 3 bases; unmatched junction bases: 1. The CDR3 is made up of 15 amino acids. Per germline, CDR1 DFQATT and CDR2 SNEGSKA (reference sequence). In DNA, the CDR3 is TGCAGTGCTAGAGAGGGGACTAGCGGGGGCTACGAGCAGTACGTC. It yields the protein CSAREGTSGGYEQYV.

This clonotype turned up a few times. J is TRBJ1-5 and V is TRBV19; 8 bases line up with TRBD1. The CDR3 contains 15 residues. Per germline, CDR1 LNHDA and CDR2 SQIVND (reference sequence). The junction had 12 bases not matched to a gene; V was cut back by 6 bases and J by 8 bases. CDR3: CASRPGTGAPEPQHF. CDR3 DNA sequence: TGTGCCAGTAGACCCGGGACAGGCGCTCCAGAGCCCCAGCATTTT.

The chain employs TRBV4-2 and TRBJ2-1, with D hard to call. The CDR3 is made up of 18 amino acids. Deletions cut 0 bases from V and 2 bases from J, with 17 bases between. Looked up from germline, CDR1 is LGHNA and CDR2 is YNFKEQ. CDR3 protein: CASSQDPFVGPPYNEQFF. The DNA for the CDR3 is TGTGCCAGCAGCCAAGATCCCTTTGTAGGGCCTCCCTACAATGAGCAGTTCTTC.